The clone carrying this TCR beta chain was seen many times. Its antigen is as yet unknown. This entry belongs to a study of T cells after yellow fever vaccination. A universal primer site and UMIs were added as TCR cDNA was made by 5'RACE template switching. TCRdb analysed the 5' RACE reads with MiXCR anew, one entry per CDR3 protein. This sample yields roughly 170,000 distinct CDR3 sequences, of which 5.5% to 8% are seen a single time; 2.5% to 3.5% belongs to the top ten. Study-wide results and caveats: Abundant bulk-derived clonotypes could contaminate FACS-sorted repertoires.

The CDR3 is 14 residues long. V was cut by 7 bases and J by 0 bases, with 11 bases left in between. Germline V gene data show CDR1 as MNHEY and CDR2 as SVGEGT. This specimen was CD4+ T cells sorted from PBMCs, taken on the day of the first yellow fever vaccination. This sequence joins TRBV6-2 or TRBV6-3 and TRBJ2-3; D remains unclear. The TCR originated in a man younger than 35 who received the YFV17D yellow fever vaccine. The CDR3 here is CASNPGYSTDTQYF. CDR3 DNA sequence: TGTGCCAGCAACCCAGGCTACAGCACAGATACGCAGTATTTT.